These 20 T cell receptor beta chains were all obtained from the same sample, sequenced in a study of Graves' ophthalmopathy and Graves' hyperthyroidism. Amplification from RNA transcripts yielded the TCR beta CDR3 regions. Second-round multiplex PCR came after first-round RT-PCR with HTBI primers. Via MiXCR, TCRdb re-called the multiplex PCR reads, giving one row per CDR3 protein. The sample consists of over 650,000 distinct CDR3 sequences, about 40% of them appearing once. What was sequenced was peripheral blood. The receptors derive from an adult man with Graves' ophthalmopathy.

The table lists this clonotype with a few counts. The chain recombines TRBV6-5 with TRBJ2-2; perhaps TRBD1 as D (6 bases). The CDR3 spans 15 residues. Germline CDR1 MNHEY, CDR2 SVGAGI. V was trimmed by 7 bases and J by 2 bases, leaving 14 bases between them. The CDR3 loop reads CASTGHRINTGELFF. CDR3 coding DNA: TGTGCCAGCACGGGACACCGGATTAACACCGGGGAGCTGTTTTTT.

This rearrangement joins TRBV10-2 to TRBJ2-7; D gene uncertain. The CDR3 spans 13 residues. Looked up from germline, CDR1 is WSHSY and CDR2 is SAAADI. The V gene lost 2 bases and the J gene lost 7 bases, with 12 bases spanning the gap. Written as DNA, the CDR3 is TGCGCCAGCAGTGAGGAGATTCGGGCAGAGCAGTACTTC. Translated, it gives CASSEEIRAEQYF.

CDR3 in DNA: TGTGCCAGCAAAACAGAGGGTTACGAAAAACTGTTTTTT. Amino acid sequence: CASKTEGYEKLFF. The chain couples TRBV7-8 to TRBJ1-4, with D hard to call. The CDR3 totals 13 residues. Looked up from germline, CDR1 is SGHVS and CDR2 is FQNEAQ. The germline V and J ends were trimmed by 7 bases and 8 bases, with 14 bases remaining between them.

Of note for this clonotype: A much larger clonotype is one base distant, so this may be a read error. No conserved phenylalanine or tryptophan ends this CDR3, so it is likely a read error. The chain carries TRBV2 and TRBJ2-7; either TRBD1 or TRBD2 may fit D (5 bases each). CDR1 and CDR2 (germline): SNHLY, FYNNEI. The CDR3 is 14 amino acids. V was cut by 11 bases and J by 2 bases, with 19 bases left in between. This CDR3 is CAGILGAGPYEQYL. The CDR3 nucleotides read TGTGCCGGGATTCTTGGGGCGGGCCCCTACGAGCAGTACCTC.

The CDR3 sequence: CASRDGGTYEQYF. CDR3 nucleotides: TGTGCCAGCCGGGACGGAGGGACCTACGAGCAGTACTTC. The J gene is TRBJ2-7, the V gene TRBV3-1, with D perhaps matching TRBD2 (6 bases). Trimming took off 8 bases at V and 2 bases at J, with 13 bases between the two ends. CDR1 is LGHDT, CDR2 YNNKEL, per germline (reference sequence). This CDR3 is 13 amino acids long.

This clonotype appeared a few times. Possible read error: a much larger clone is one base away. The V call is TRBV24-1, the J call TRBJ2-5, with a weak D call TRBD1 (5 bases). The CDR3 totals 15 residues. Germline CDR1 reads KGHDR; CDR2 reads SFDVKD. Here the CDR3 DNA reads TGTGCCACCAGTGATTTGGTCGCAGGGCAAGAGGCCCAGTACTTC. Protein sequence: CATSDLVAGQEAQYF.

This chain uses TRBV2 with TRBJ2-5; 7 nucleotides align to TRBD1. Per the germline V gene, CDR1 is SNHLY and CDR2 is FYNNEI. Losses at the gene ends were 6 bases for V and 5 bases for J; bases not matched to a gene: 9. This CDR3 has 14 amino acids. This chain's CDR3 is CASRPPVTGETQYF. For the CDR3, the DNA is TGTGCCAGCAGGCCCCCCGTGACAGGGGAGACCCAGTACTTC.

The J gene is TRBJ2-3, the V gene TRBV7-6, with 10 nucleotides matching TRBD2. Trimming cost V 5 bases and J 6 bases; bases outside gene matches: 2. The length of the CDR3 is 13 residues. CDR1 and CDR2 (germline): SGHVS, FNYEAQ. The CDR3 is CASSPGLADTQYF. The CDR3 nucleotides read TGTGCCAGCAGCCCGGGACTAGCGGATACGCAGTATTTT.

This clonotype was detected only a few times. The chain recombines TRBV7-9 with TRBJ1-1; perhaps TRBD1 as D (5 bases). This CDR3 has 14 amino acids. The germline gives CDR1 SEHNR, CDR2 FQNEAQ (reference sequence). V lost 3 bases, J lost 1 base, and 9 bases lay in between. The chain's CDR3 is CASSFPQGNTEAFF. The CDR3 DNA is TGTGCCAGCAGCTTCCCCCAGGGGAACACTGAAGCTTTCTTT.

This clonotype was seen ten or more times. The chain employs TRBV20-1 and TRBJ2-2, with 7 nucleotides matching TRBD2. Looked up from germline, CDR1 is DFQATT and CDR2 is SNEGSKA (reference sequence). J lost 1 base, V lost 6 bases, and 8 bases had no gene match. CDR3 length: 15 amino acids. The CDR3: CSARWEGRNTGELFF. The CDR3 DNA reads TGCAGTGCCCGATGGGAGGGGCGGAACACCGGGGAGCTGTTTTTT.

This clonotype showed up many times. The J gene is TRBJ1-1, the V gene TRBV7-3; tentative D call: TRBD1 (5 bases). CDR3 length: 15 residues. V lost 0 bases and J 1 base, leaving 9 bases between the germline ends. Per the germline V gene, CDR1 is SGHTA and CDR2 is FQGTGA. The CDR3 reads CASSLTRDENTEAFF. The CDR3 DNA sequence: TGTGCCAGCAGCTTAACCCGGGACGAGAACACTGAAGCTTTCTTT.

This chain links TRBV6-5 with TRBJ1-4; a weak D match, TRBD1 (6 bases). CDR3 length equals 14 residues. Germline CDR1 is MNHEY and CDR2 is SVGAGI. V lost 6 bases and J lost 7, with 15 bases in between. CDR3: CASSLRGAAEKLFF. In nucleotides, the CDR3 is TGTGCCAGCAGCTTGCGGGGGGCGGCTGAAAAACTGTTTTTT.

The table lists this clonotype with many counts. This sequence joins TRBV7-8 and TRBJ1-6, with TRBD1 matching over 8 bases. Germline V CDR1 and CDR2: SGHVS, FQNEAQ. The CDR3 has 15 amino acids. With V trimmed by 5 bases and J by 5 bases, 5 bases remained unmatched. This CDR3 reads CASSLRTGHNSPLHF. CDR3 coding DNA: TGTGCCAGCAGCCTAAGGACAGGGCATAATTCACCCCTCCACTTT.

This clonotype was detected ten times or more. V and J are TRBV7-9 and TRBJ1-4, with D unclear. This CDR3 contains 14 residues. V lost 4 bases, J lost 6 bases, and 12 bases lay in between. Germline values: CDR1 SEHNR, CDR2 FQNEAQ (reference sequence). In DNA form, the CDR3 reads TGTGCCAGCAGCTCAAGCGTCCGTGATGAAAAACTGTTTTTT. It yields the protein CASSSSVRDEKLFF. The variable domain in full, with the rest retrieved from reference TRBV7-9 and TRBJ1-4, is DTGVSQNPRHKITKRGQNVTFRCDPISEHNRLYWYRQTLGQGPEFLTYFQNEAQLEKSRLLSDRFSAERPKGSFSTLEIQRTEQGDSAMYLCASSSSVRDEKLFFGSGTQLSVL.

The rearrangement uses TRBV4-3 and TRBJ1-2; 7 bases are a match to TRBD1. Unmatched junction bases numbered 8, after V lost 1 base and J lost 6 bases. Looked up from germline, CDR1 is LGHNA and CDR2 is YSLEER. The CDR3 loop spans 15 amino acids. CDR3 protein: CASSQVARGGNGYTF. The CDR3 DNA reads as TGCGCCAGCAGCCAAGTTGCCAGGGGGGGGAATGGCTACACCTTC.

This clonotype was found many times. The chain links TRBV7-6 to TRBJ1-5; D gene ambiguous. Germline assignment: CDR1 SGHVS and CDR2 FNYEAQ. This CDR3 comprises 14 residues. V lost 0 bases and J 3 bases, leaving 6 bases between the germline ends. CDR3 loop: CASSLAGFNQPQHF. The CDR3 DNA follows: TGTGCCAGCAGCTTAGCGGGGTTCAATCAGCCCCAGCATTTT.

CDR3 amino acids: CSARELPGTNVLTF. The CDR3 DNA is TGCAGTGCTAGAGAGCTTCCCGGGACCAACGTCCTGACTTTC. This chain joins TRBV20-1 and TRBJ2-6; D is perhaps TRBD2 (5 bases). Germline values: CDR1 DFQATT, CDR2 SNEGSKA (reference sequence). The CDR3 sequence is 14 residues long. Trimming shortened V by 0 bases and J by 8 bases, and 11 bases separated the two germline ends.

The chain carries TRBV29-1 and TRBJ2-3; D gene ambiguous. V gave up 6 bases and J gave up 4 bases, with 11 bases separating them. Germline CDR1 is SQVTM and CDR2 is ANQGSEA. The CDR3 spans 12 residues. The CDR3 loop is CSVVQQADTQYF. The DNA of the CDR3 is TGCAGCGTCGTCCAACAAGCAGATACGCAGTATTTT.

V is TRBV20-1 and J is TRBJ1-6; D not resolved. This CDR3 has 17 amino acids. Germline V gene lookup returns CDR1 DFQATT and CDR2 SNEGSKA (reference sequence). V was shortened by 3 bases and J by 0 bases, with 15 bases between the two germline ends. CDR3 sequence reads: CSASRQDSSSYNSPLHF. The DNA of the CDR3 is TGCAGTGCTAGTCGCCAGGACTCGAGCTCCTATAATTCACCCCTCCACTTT.

Points on this clonotype: A much larger clone is a single base away; this may be a read error. This chain links TRBV5-4 with TRBJ2-7; no definite D call. Trimming removed 0 bases at V and 8 bases at J, with 12 bases between. Germline lookup yields CDR1 SGHNT and CDR2 YYREEE (reference sequence). The CDR3 consists of 13 residues. This CDR3 is CASSLGRTNKQYF. In DNA, the CDR3 is TGTGCCAGCAGCTTGGGACGAACGAACAAGCAGTACTTC.